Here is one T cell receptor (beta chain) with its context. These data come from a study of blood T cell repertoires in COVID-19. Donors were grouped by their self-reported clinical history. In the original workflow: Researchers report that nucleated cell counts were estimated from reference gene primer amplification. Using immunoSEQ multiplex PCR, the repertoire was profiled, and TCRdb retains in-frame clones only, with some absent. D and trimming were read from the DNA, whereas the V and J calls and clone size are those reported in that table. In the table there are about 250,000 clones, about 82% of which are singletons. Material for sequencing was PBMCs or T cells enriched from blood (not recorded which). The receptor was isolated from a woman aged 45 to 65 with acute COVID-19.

The CDR3, as DNA: TGTGCCAGTAGGAGGCCGGGACAGTCCTATGGCTACACCTTC. This codes for CASRRPGQSYGYTF. The V call is TRBV19, the J call TRBJ1-2; TRBD1 matches at 7 bases. The CDR3 sequence is 14 residues long. Looked up from germline, CDR1 is LNHDA and CDR2 is SQIVND (reference sequence). V trimming: 6 bases; J trimming: 4 bases; junction bases outside the gene matches: 8.